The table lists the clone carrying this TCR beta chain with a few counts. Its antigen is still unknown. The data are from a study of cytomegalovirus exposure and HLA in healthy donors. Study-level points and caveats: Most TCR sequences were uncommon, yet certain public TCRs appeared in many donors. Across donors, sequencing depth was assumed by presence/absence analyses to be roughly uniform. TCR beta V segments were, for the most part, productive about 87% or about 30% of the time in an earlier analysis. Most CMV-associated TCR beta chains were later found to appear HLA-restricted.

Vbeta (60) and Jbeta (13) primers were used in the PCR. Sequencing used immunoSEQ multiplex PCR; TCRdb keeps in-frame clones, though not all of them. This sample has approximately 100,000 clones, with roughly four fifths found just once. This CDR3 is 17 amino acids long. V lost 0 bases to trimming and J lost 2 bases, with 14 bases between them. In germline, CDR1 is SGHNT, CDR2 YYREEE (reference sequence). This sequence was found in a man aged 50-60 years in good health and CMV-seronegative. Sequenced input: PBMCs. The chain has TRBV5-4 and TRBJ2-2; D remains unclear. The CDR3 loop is CASSLVLVADNTGELFF. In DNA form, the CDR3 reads TGTGCCAGCAGCTTGGTTCTAGTAGCAGACAACACCGGGGAGCTGTTTTTT.